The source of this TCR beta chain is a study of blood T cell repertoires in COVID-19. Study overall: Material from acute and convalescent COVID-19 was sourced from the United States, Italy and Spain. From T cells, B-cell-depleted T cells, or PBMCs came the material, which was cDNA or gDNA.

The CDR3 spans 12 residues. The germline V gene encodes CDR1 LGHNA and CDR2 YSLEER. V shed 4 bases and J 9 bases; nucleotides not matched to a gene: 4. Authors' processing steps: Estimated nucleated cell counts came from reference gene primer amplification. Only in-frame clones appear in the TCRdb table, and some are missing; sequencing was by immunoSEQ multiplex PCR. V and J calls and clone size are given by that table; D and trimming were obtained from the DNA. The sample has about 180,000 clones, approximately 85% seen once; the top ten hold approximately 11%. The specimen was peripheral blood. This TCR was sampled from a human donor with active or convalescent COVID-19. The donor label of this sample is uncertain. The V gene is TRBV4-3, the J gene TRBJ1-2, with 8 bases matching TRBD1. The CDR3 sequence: CASSLDRDRYTF. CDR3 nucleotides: TGCGCCAGCAGCCTGGACAGGGACCGCTACACCTTC.